The 26 T cell receptor beta chains below all came from one sample that was sequenced in a study of blood T cell repertoires in COVID-19. Assay: immunoSEQ multiplex PCR; the TCRdb copy retains only in-frame clones and omits some. The table lists tens of thousands of clones, 90% to 95% of them singletons. The source material was peripheral blood. Every receptor here comes from a man between 65 and 85 years old with active COVID-19.

The chain has TRBV19 and TRBJ1-4; 10 nucleotides agree with TRBD1. The V segment lost 5 bases and the J segment 6 bases; nucleotides outside the gene matches: 6. From germline, CDR1 is LNHDA and CDR2 SQIVND (reference sequence). The CDR3 runs 15 residues. Here the CDR3 DNA reads TGTGCCAGTAGTTTCCCGACAGGGGGCGATGAAAAACTGTTTTTT. Protein product: CASSFPTGGDEKLFF.

This chain joins TRBV2 and TRBJ2-1; D remains ambiguous. CDR3 length: 13 amino acids. V was trimmed by 6 bases and J by 8 bases, leaving 14 bases between them. Germline CDR1 reads SNHLY; CDR2 reads FYNNEI. The CDR3 region has the DNA TGTGCCAGCAGGATAACGGTCTCGGATGAGCAGTTCTTC. Translated: CASRITVSDEQFF.

V usage is TRBV5-4 and J usage is TRBJ2-1, with 7 bases that match TRBD1. Germline CDR1 reads SGHNT; CDR2 reads YYREEE (reference sequence). The CDR3 is made up of 15 amino acids. V lost 4 bases to trimming and J lost 2 bases; unmatched junction nucleotides: 6. The CDR3 nucleotides are TGTGCCAGCAGCCTGACCGGGACAGCCTACAATGAGCAGTTCTTC. Translating gives CASSLTGTAYNEQFF.

The chain uses TRBV2 and TRBJ2-2, with 7 bases that match TRBD2. CDR3 length equals 15 residues. V shed 9 bases, J shed 0 bases, and the junction held 7 bases outside the gene matches. Looked up from germline, CDR1 is SNHLY and CDR2 is FYNNEI. CDR3 sequence: CARSRLATNTGELFF. CDR3 DNA: TGTGCCAGGTCCAGACTAGCCACGAACACCGGGGAGCTGTTTTTT.

This clone was picked up a small number of times. The CDR3 sequence: CASSLSQGRNTIYF. In nucleotides, the CDR3 is TGCGCCAGCAGCTTGTCGCAGGGTCGGAACACCATATATTTT. The gene calls are TRBV5-1 and TRBJ1-3, with a tentative D call TRBD1 (5 bases). The CDR3 runs 14 residues. CDR1 is SGHRS and CDR2 is YFSETQ in the germline V gene. Trimming pared 1 base from V and 7 bases from J, leaving 12 bases between.

This clone was observed once. Here the CDR3 reads CASSPTDRTYGYTF. In DNA, the CDR3 is TGTGCCAGCTCACCTACCGACAGGACGTATGGCTACACCTTC. This rearrangement joins TRBV18 to TRBJ1-2; a weak D match, TRBD1 (6 bases). V was cut by 3 bases and J by 5 bases, with 13 bases left in between. Germline V lookup: CDR1 KGHSH, CDR2 LQKENI. The CDR3 runs 14 residues. The variable domain in full, completed from reference TRBV18 and TRBJ1-2, reads NAGVMQNPRHLVRRRGQEARLRCSPMKGHSHVYWYRQLPEEGLKFMVYLQKENIIDESGMPKERFSAEFPKEGPSILRIQQVVRGDSAAYFCASSPTDRTYGYTFGSGTRLTVV.

The J gene is TRBJ1-4, the V gene TRBV15, with D unclear. The CDR3 is 12 residues long. From germline, CDR1 is LNHNV and CDR2 YYDKDF (reference sequence). The V gene lost 5 bases and the J gene lost 5 bases, with 6 bases spanning the gap. CDR3 nucleotides: TGTGCCACCAGCGCTGAGAATGAAAAACTGTTTTTT. It yields the protein CATSAENEKLFF.

This rearrangement joins TRBV5-1 to TRBJ2-3; TRBD2 aligns across 10 bases. The J segment lost 2 bases and the V segment lost 1 base, leaving 1 base of the junction unmatched. Germline CDR1 SGHRS, CDR2 YFSETQ. The CDR3 consists of 15 residues. This chain's CDR3 is CASSLLAGVTDTQYF. CDR3 bases: TGCGCCAGCAGCTTGCTAGCGGGGGTCACAGATACGCAGTATTTT.

This rearrangement joins TRBV11-2 to TRBJ1-5, with a weak D call TRBD1 (5 bases). The germline CDR1 and CDR2 sequences are SGHAT and FQNNGV. The CDR3 covers 14 residues. The V end was cut by 3 bases, the J end by 6 bases, with 12 bases between. The CDR3 reads CASSFQGSGQPQHF. In DNA form, the CDR3 reads TGTGCCAGCAGCTTTCAGGGCTCGGGTCAGCCCCAGCATTTT.

In this sample, this clone turned up once. The rearrangement joins TRBV27 to TRBJ2-5, with 9 bases lining up with TRBD2. Unmatched junction bases numbered 14, after V lost 6 bases and J lost 9 bases. This CDR3 has 15 residues. Germline lookup yields CDR1 MNHEY and CDR2 SMNVEV (reference sequence). Here the CDR3 DNA reads TGTGCCAGCAGCGAGGCTAGCGGGGTACCCGGGGCCCAGTACTTC. Its protein is CASSEASGVPGAQYF.

The chain links TRBV18 to TRBJ2-2, with D perhaps matching TRBD1 (5 bases). Germline loops: CDR1 KGHSH, CDR2 LQKENI. The CDR3 contains 15 residues. Trimming shortened V by 1 base and J by 2 bases, and 8 bases separated the two germline ends. The CDR3 here is CASSPRRTNTGELFF. The CDR3, as DNA: TGTGCCAGCTCACCACGTAGGACAAACACCGGGGAGCTGTTTTTT.

The chain has TRBV4-2 and TRBJ1-5, with no clear D. Germline CDR1 is LGHNA and CDR2 is YNFKEQ. This CDR3 has 15 amino acids. V dropped 4 bases and J dropped 3 bases, with 13 bases sitting between them. The DNA of the CDR3 is TGTGCCAGCAGCCGTGTGGTCGGGGACAATCAGCCCCAGCATTTT. Protein sequence: CASSRVVGDNQPQHF.

The genes are TRBV19 and TRBJ1-1; the match to TRBD1 covers 8 bases. The V and J ends lost 5 bases and 1 base, in that order; junction bases with no gene match: 6. The CDR3 has 15 residues. The germline gives CDR1 LNHDA, CDR2 SQIVND (reference sequence). CDR3: CASSGQGVWNTEAFF. The CDR3 DNA reads as TGTGCCAGTAGTGGACAGGGCGTTTGGAACACTGAAGCTTTCTTT.

This clone was detected once. The chain uses TRBV9 and TRBJ1-5; no clear D gene. The CDR3 consists of 14 residues. Germline V gene data show CDR1 as SGDLS and CDR2 as YYNGEE. The V and J ends lost 0 bases and 9 bases respectively, with 13 bases between them. The CDR3 here is CASSVAQSGGPQHF. DNA of the CDR3: TGTGCCAGCAGCGTAGCGCAGAGTGGAGGGCCCCAGCATTTT.

The chain carries TRBV28 and TRBJ2-1; TRBD2 matches 9 bases. The CDR3 runs 15 residues. V was pared by 5 bases and J by 2 bases, with 4 bases of the junction left unmatched. Looked up from germline, CDR1 is MDHEN and CDR2 is SYDVKM. The CDR3 is CASSMGTSTYNEQFF. The CDR3 coding sequence is TGTGCCAGCAGTATGGGGACTAGCACCTACAATGAGCAGTTCTTC. The complete variable domain, with remaining parts taken from reference TRBV28 and TRBJ2-1, reads DVKVTQSSRYLVKRTGEKVFLECVQDMDHENMFWYRQDPGLGLRLIYFSYDVKMKEKGDIPEGYSVSREKKERFSLILESASTNQTSMYLCASSMGTSTYNEQFFGPGTRLTVL.

This clone was observed a single time. The genes are TRBV7-3 and TRBJ2-1; 7 bases agree with TRBD2. The CDR3 runs 17 residues. Germline V gives CDR1 SGHTA, CDR2 FQGTGA. J lost 0 bases, V lost 5 bases, and 10 bases had no gene match. For the CDR3, the DNA is TGTGCCAGCAGCCAGGCTAGCGGATGGAGCTCCTACAATGAGCAGTTCTTC. It encodes CASSQASGWSSYNEQFF.

The chain recombines TRBV11-3 with TRBJ2-7; D might be TRBD1 (6 bases). Germline V gives CDR1 SGHNT, CDR2 YENEEA. The CDR3 spans 13 residues. Trimming took 0 bases from V and 13 from J, leaving 16 bases between them. The CDR3 sequence: CASSLDPVRGLYF. The CDR3 DNA reads as TGTGCCAGCAGCTTAGATCCGGTCAGGGGTCTTTACTTC.

The rearrangement links TRBV5-6 to TRBJ1-4, with a possible D match to TRBD1 (5 bases). V was shortened by 2 bases and J by 8 bases, with 10 bases between the two germline ends. The CDR3 runs to 13 residues. CDR1 SGHDT and CDR2 YYEEEE come from the germline V gene. CDR3 in DNA: TGTGCCAGCAGCTTCGTGGCAGGGGAAAAACTGTTTTTT. Protein product: CASSFVAGEKLFF.

The rearrangement joins TRBV28 to TRBJ2-3, with a tentative D call TRBD1 (6 bases). V was shortened by 5 bases and J by 4 bases, with 19 bases between the two germline ends. This CDR3 spans 16 amino acids. The germline gives CDR1 MDHEN, CDR2 SYDVKM. The CDR3 nucleotides read TGTGCCAGCAGTCCCCTACAGGGTCATATATCAGATACGCAGTATTTT. Its protein is CASSPLQGHISDTQYF.

This clone occurred a few times. The chain recombines TRBV7-9 with TRBJ1-1, with D possibly TRBD1 on 5 matching bases. CDR1 is SEHNR, CDR2 FQNEAQ, per germline (reference sequence). The CDR3 consists of 13 residues. Trimming pared 2 bases from V and 1 base from J, leaving 5 bases between. The CDR3 region has the DNA TGTGCCAGCAGCTTAACAGGGAACACTGAAGCTTTCTTT. Residues: CASSLTGNTEAFF.

V and J are TRBV7-9 and TRBJ2-3; unclear D gene. The CDR3 is made up of 12 amino acids. V lost 5 bases and J lost 5, with 8 bases in between. Per germline, CDR1 SEHNR and CDR2 FQNEAQ (reference sequence). The CDR3 DNA follows: TGTGCCAGCAGCAACTCGGGAGATACGCAGTATTTT. It specifies CASSNSGDTQYF.

The chain combines TRBV5-4 with TRBJ1-4, with 9 bases matching TRBD1. The CDR3 totals 15 residues. With 4 bases clipped from V and 6 bases from J, the junction kept 7 bases outside the gene matches. Germline V lookup: CDR1 SGHNT, CDR2 YYREEE (reference sequence). CDR3 protein: CASSIDRGIDEKLFF. As DNA, the CDR3 is TGTGCCAGCAGCATCGACAGGGGGATCGATGAAAAACTGTTTTTT.

V and J are TRBV29-1 and TRBJ2-7, with D tentatively TRBD2 (6 bases). CDR1 is SQVTM and CDR2 is ANQGSEA in the germline V gene. V was pared by 6 bases and J by 3 bases, with 15 bases between. The CDR3 extends over 13 amino acids. CDR3 in DNA: TGCAGCGTGTCCGGGACTGGAATCTACGAGCAGTACTTC. Protein product: CSVSGTGIYEQYF.

V gene TRBV7-2 combines with J gene TRBJ1-2; 7 bases align to TRBD1. CDR1 is SGHTA and CDR2 is FQGNSA in the germline V gene. Losses at the gene ends were 5 bases for V and 2 bases for J; bases not matched to a gene: 2. The CDR3 loop spans 13 amino acids. The CDR3: CASSVTGNYGYTF. CDR3 nucleotides: TGTGCCAGCAGCGTGACAGGGAACTATGGCTACACCTTC.

This sequence joins TRBV12-2 and TRBJ2-4; the table's D call, TRBD1, was not checked against the DNA. TRBV12-2 is reported as a pseudogene. CDR3 length equals 20 residues. In DNA, the CDR3 is TGTGCAAGTCGCTTAGCCATGGGACAGGGAGTATTTGTGGCCAAAAACATTCAGTACTTC. Its protein product is CASRLAMGQGVFVAKNIQYF.

V and J are TRBV25-1 and TRBJ1-5; no clear D gene. Germline V gives CDR1 MGHDK, CDR2 SYGVNS. The CDR3 contains 17 residues. V lost 5 bases to trimming and J lost 4 bases, with 21 bases between them. CDR3 region: CASSFYRGSHANQPQHF. CDR3 coding DNA: TGTGCCAGCAGTTTTTATAGAGGATCACACGCAAATCAGCCCCAGCATTTT.